The clone carrying this TCR beta chain was found once. The data were taken from a study of CD8 T cells in Susac syndrome. Random hexamers primed reverse transcription of 0.5 to 1 ug RNA. Via MiXCR, TCRdb re-called the immunoSEQ multiplex PCR reads, giving one row per CDR3 protein. The table records 140,000 or so distinct CDR3 sequences, approximately 96% of them present only once. Germline V gives CDR1 MDHEN, CDR2 SYDVKM. The CDR3 spans 17 residues. J was trimmed by 6 bases and V by 5 bases; bases with no gene match: 9. This TCR was sampled from a human donor with multiple sclerosis. The sequenced sample consisted of CD4+ T cells from PBMCs. The gene calls are TRBV28 and TRBJ2-1; 14 bases line up with TRBD2. The CDR3 DNA sequence: TGTGCCAGCAGTACCGGGGGACTAGCGGGAGACGGCAATGAGCAGTTCTTC. Its protein product is CASSTGGLAGDGNEQFF.